This TCR beta chain derives from a study of T cell repertoires in cytomegalovirus infection. In the study overall: Use of recently identified HLA-C-restricted and well-studied HLA-B-restricted CMV epitopes was part of the study. Both CMV infection and a matching HLA type were indicated by public TCR beta signatures.

TCRdb ran MiXCR on the reads and lists one entry per CDR3 protein. The repertoire has fewer than 85,000 distinct CDR3 sequences, under 55% of them found once; the top ten carry 80% to 95%. Germline lookup yields CDR1 LNHNV and CDR2 YYDKDF (reference sequence). V was cut by 0 bases and J by 0 bases, with 6 bases left in between. The CDR3 extends over 15 amino acids. About this clonotype itself: The antigen is not known.

Study results and limitations: Dominating the ex vivo response were HLA-C-restricted CMV-specific TCR beta clonotypes. Public TCR beta family frequency separated CMV-and-HLA carriers, including in an independent cohort.

The rearrangement uses TRBV15 and TRBJ1-3; D unresolved. The sequence derives from a human donor in good health (CMV status not recorded). Some clones in this sample may be carry-over from other donors' samples. The sequencing used CD8+ T cells from cultured PBMCs, collected from culture after CMV antigen stimulation. CDR3 amino acids: CATSRDTGSGNTIYF. For the CDR3, the DNA is TGTGCCACCAGCAGAGATACGGGCTCTGGAAACACCATATATTTT.